Shown below are 23 T cell receptor beta chains from a single sample sequenced in a study of control samples from healthy donors and cancer patients. Only in-frame clones appear in the TCRdb table, and some are missing; sequencing was by immunoSEQ multiplex PCR. Of 150,000 to 200,000 clones listed, around 88% were seen once; the top ten hold less than 2%. The material sequenced was blood. These receptors all stem from a man aged 18 to 35 in good health.

This sequence joins TRBV9 and TRBJ2-7; 7 nucleotides align to TRBD2. J was trimmed by 3 bases and V by 0 bases; bases with no gene match: 3. The CDR3 runs 14 residues. CDR1 and CDR2 (germline): SGDLS, YYNGEE. This chain's CDR3 is CASSVEGGSYEQYF. The CDR3 DNA reads as TGTGCCAGCAGCGTAGAGGGCGGGAGCTACGAGCAGTACTTC.

The J gene is TRBJ2-1, the V gene TRBV11-2; 7 bases match TRBD2. The ends lost 4 bases at V and 4 bases at J; junction bases unmatched: 7. Germline CDR1 and CDR2: SGHAT and FQNNGV. The CDR3 has 15 residues. The CDR3 nucleotides read TGTGCCAGCAGCTCGGTGGGGGGGGGATACAATGAGCAGTTCTTC. Its protein is CASSSVGGGYNEQFF.

The chain is built from TRBV29-1 and TRBJ1-1, with D unclear. CDR1 is SQVTM and CDR2 is ANQGSEA in the germline V gene. V was shortened by 4 bases and J by 10 bases, with 10 bases between the two germline ends. CDR3 length: 10 residues. The chain's CDR3 is CSVVEGRAFF. The CDR3 coding sequence is TGCAGCGTTGTCGAAGGGCGAGCTTTCTTT.

This chain links TRBV3-1 (or the pseudogene TRBV3-2) with TRBJ1-4; D is uncertain. CDR3 length equals 14 residues. V was cut by 9 bases and J by 7 bases, with 18 bases left in between. Germline loops: CDR1 LGHDT, CDR2 YNNKEL (reference sequence). Here the CDR3 reads CARTRRPSGEKLFF. The CDR3, as DNA: TGTGCCAGGACCCGTCGACCCTCCGGTGAAAAACTGTTTTTT.

The rearrangement links TRBV7-9 to TRBJ2-7; D may be TRBD1 or TRBD2 (5 bases each). V was shortened by 5 bases and J by 6 bases, with 11 bases between the two germline ends. CDR1 is SEHNR, CDR2 FQNEAQ, per germline (reference sequence). The CDR3 consists of 12 residues. In DNA form, the CDR3 reads TGTGCCAGCAGCCCTACTGGGGGCGAGCAGTACTTC. It yields the protein CASSPTGGEQYF.

This clone was observed a handful of times. The J gene is TRBJ2-5, the V gene TRBV28, with D perhaps matching TRBD2 (7 bases). The CDR3 length is 13 residues. Germline CDR1 and CDR2: MDHEN and SYDVKM. V lost 7 bases to trimming and J lost 5 bases, with 14 bases between them. The CDR3 sequence is CASKGGGPETQYF. CDR3 sequence (DNA): TGTGCCAGCAAAGGGGGGGGTCCGGAGACCCAGTACTTC.

V and J are TRBV23-1 and TRBJ1-2; 10 nucleotides align to TRBD1. TRBV23-1 is treated as an ORF (open reading frame) with a function not yet certain. J lost 6 bases, V lost 4 bases, and 5 bases had no gene match. The CDR3 spans 14 residues. The CDR3 spells CASSRSGTGDGYTF. In DNA form, the CDR3 reads TGCGCCAGCAGTCGTTCCGGGACAGGGGATGGCTACACCTTC.

V gene TRBV28 combines with J gene TRBJ1-5; 9 nucleotides agree with TRBD1. Germline CDR1 MDHEN, CDR2 SYDVKM. Trimming removed 8 bases from V and 7 bases from J; junction bases left unmatched: 3. CDR3 length equals 12 residues. CDR3 sequence reads: CASRQGGQPQHF. The CDR3 nucleotides are TGTGCCAGCCGACAGGGGGGACAGCCCCAGCATTTT.

This chain uses TRBV5-1 with TRBJ2-2; D not certain. CDR3 length equals 14 residues. The V and J ends lost 1 base and 4 bases respectively, with 8 bases between them. CDR1 and CDR2 (germline): SGHRS, YFSETQ. The CDR3 here is CASSLNRLTGELFF. In DNA form, the CDR3 reads TGCGCCAGCAGCTTGAACAGACTCACCGGGGAGCTGTTTTTT.

The chain recombines TRBV28 with TRBJ2-3; D is unresolved. The CDR3 is 17 amino acids. Germline values: CDR1 MDHEN, CDR2 SYDVKM. Trimming shortened V by 1 base and J by 6 bases, and 20 bases separated the two germline ends. The CDR3 spells CASSLFSWRSTADTQYF. The CDR3 region has the DNA TGTGCCAGCAGTTTATTTTCTTGGCGGTCGACGGCGGATACGCAGTATTTT.

This clone was observed a single time. The V gene is TRBV6-2 or TRBV6-3, the J gene TRBJ2-6; D not certain. Germline-derived CDR1 and CDR2 are MNHEY and SVGEGT. Trimming stripped 2 bases from V and 2 bases from J, with 7 bases between. CDR3 length: 15 residues. CDR3 region: CASSYLRAGANVLTF. Written as DNA, the CDR3 is TGTGCCAGCAGTTACCTTAGGGCTGGGGCCAACGTCCTGACTTTC.

The genes are TRBV30 and TRBJ1-6; 8 bases match TRBD1. Germline CDR1 reads GTSNPN; CDR2 reads SVGIG (reference sequence). Trimming at V came to 8 bases and at J to 4 bases, leaving 10 bases not matched to a gene. The CDR3 is made up of 15 amino acids. The CDR3, as DNA: TGTGCCGGGACTTGGGGACAGGCGTATAATTCACCCCTCCACTTT. This sequence encodes CAGTWGQAYNSPLHF.

In the case of this clone: This same CDR3 is encoded by further DNA sequences in the sample. The chain has TRBV7-9 and TRBJ1-1; perhaps TRBD1 as D (5 bases). Looked up from germline, CDR1 is SEHNR and CDR2 is FQNEAQ (reference sequence). The CDR3 sequence is 13 residues long. V lost 5 bases, J lost 8 bases, and 15 bases lay in between. CDR3 sequence (DNA): TGTGCCAGCAGCCGCGGGGAGGGGCAAGAAGCTTTCTTT. It encodes CASSRGEGQEAFF.

The rearrangement joins TRBV7-9 to TRBJ2-7, with D maybe TRBD1 (5 bases). Looked up from germline, CDR1 is SEHNR and CDR2 is FQNEAQ (reference sequence). V lost 2 bases and J 3 bases, leaving 8 bases between the germline ends. The CDR3 has 13 residues. CDR3 region: CASSLRDSYEQYF. For the CDR3, the DNA is TGTGCCAGCAGCTTACGTGACAGCTACGAGCAGTACTTC.

The rearrangement links TRBV30 to TRBJ2-7, with 7 bases that match TRBD2. Per the germline V gene, CDR1 is GTSNPN and CDR2 is SVGIG (reference sequence). With V trimmed by 0 bases and J by 5 bases, 13 bases remained unmatched. There are 16 residues in the CDR3. The CDR3 region has the DNA TGTGCCTGGAGTGTACGGATTGGGCGGGGGACCGACGAGCAGTACTTC. Translation gives CAWSVRIGRGTDEQYF.

The chain uses TRBV5-1 and TRBJ2-3; TRBD2 matches at 10 bases. J was trimmed by 6 bases and V by 4 bases; bases with no gene match: 11. The CDR3 is 16 residues long. The V gene's germline CDR1 is SGHRS and CDR2 YFSETQ. CDR3 residues: CASSSDSGGPSDTQYF. The CDR3 DNA reads TGCGCCAGCAGCAGCGATAGCGGGGGGCCCTCGGATACGCAGTATTTT.

The V and J genes are TRBV11-1 and TRBJ2-7; 8 bases fit TRBD1. Looked up from germline, CDR1 is SGHAT and CDR2 is FQDESV (reference sequence). The CDR3 sequence is 13 residues long. The V and J ends lost 5 bases and 5 bases, in that order; junction bases with no gene match: 5. CDR3 DNA: TGTGCCAGCAGCCCGACAGGGGTAAACGAGCAGTACTTC. Protein sequence: CASSPTGVNEQYF.

The rearrangement links TRBV7-8 to TRBJ2-3; D not certain. The CDR3 is 15 residues long. Trimming took 5 bases from V and 2 from J, leaving 14 bases between them. Germline V CDR1 and CDR2: SGHVS, FQNEAQ. The CDR3 sequence is CASSPARLDTDTQYF. The CDR3, as DNA: TGTGCCAGCAGCCCCGCCCGGCTAGACACAGATACGCAGTATTTT.

This clone was seen a single time. This chain uses TRBV18 with TRBJ1-1; 8 nucleotides line up with TRBD1. V was pared by 5 bases and J by 3 bases, with 2 bases of the junction left unmatched. CDR1 and CDR2 from the germline V gene are KGHSH and LQKENI. This CDR3 has 13 amino acids. The CDR3 reads CASSTGGDTEAFF. CDR3 nucleotide sequence: TGTGCCAGCTCAACAGGGGGGGACACTGAAGCTTTCTTT.

This CDR3 reads CASSLLGGGRYEQYF. The CDR3 bases are TGTGCCAGCAGCTTACTTGGAGGGGGCAGGTACGAGCAGTACTTC. The gene calls are TRBV7-3 and TRBJ2-7, with D perhaps matching TRBD1 (7 bases). Germline V lookup: CDR1 SGHTA, CDR2 FQGTGA. Between the trimmed V and J ends, which lost 2 bases and 4 bases, there was a span of 15 bases. The CDR3 consists of 15 residues.

The V call is TRBV7-9, the J call TRBJ1-6; D is perhaps TRBD1 (5 bases). With 4 bases removed from V and 8 bases from J, the gap between germline ends came to 15 bases. The CDR3 loop spans 15 amino acids. Germline CDR1 and CDR2: SEHNR and FQNEAQ (reference sequence). CDR3 region: CASSSRDLGDSPLHF. As DNA, the CDR3 is TGTGCCAGCAGCTCCCGGGACCTTGGGGATTCACCCCTCCACTTT.

This sequence joins TRBV7-2 and TRBJ1-6, with 9 bases fitting TRBD1. The CDR3 is 15 residues long. Germline values: CDR1 SGHTA, CDR2 FQGNSA. Losses at the gene ends were 5 bases for V and 6 bases for J; bases not matched to a gene: 5. CDR3 in DNA: TGTGCCAGCAGCCCGGACAGGGGCTCTAATTCACCCCTCCACTTT. Amino acids: CASSPDRGSNSPLHF. The variable domain in full, with the rest retrieved from reference TRBV7-2 and TRBJ1-6, is GAGVSQSPSNKVTEKGKDVELRCDPISGHTALYWYRQSLGQGLEFLIYFQGNSAPDKSGLPSDRFSAERTGGSVSTLTIQRTQQEDSAVYLCASSPDRGSNSPLHFGNGTRLTVT.

This clone was seen a few times. The chain links TRBV9 to TRBJ1-2, with TRBD1 matching over 9 bases. The CDR3 has 16 residues. Germline CDR1 and CDR2: SGDLS and YYNGEE. With 3 bases clipped from V and 1 base from J, the junction kept 7 bases outside the gene matches. Here the CDR3 reads CASSARDREHNYGYTF. The CDR3, as DNA: TGTGCCAGCAGCGCACGGGACAGGGAACATAACTATGGCTACACCTTC.